The T cell receptor (beta chain) under discussion was sequenced for a study of blood T cell repertoires in COVID-19. At the level of the study: Acute and convalescent COVID-19 samples came from the United States, Italy and Spain. PBMCs, B-cell-depleted T cells, or T cells were the source of the cDNA or gDNA that made up the material.

The V and J ends lost 6 bases and 8 bases, in that order; junction bases with no gene match: 6. The CDR3 contains 12 residues. CDR1 is MDHEN, CDR2 SYDVKM, per germline. Methods used by the authors: How many nucleated cells were present was estimated from reference gene primer amplification. The assay was immunoSEQ multiplex PCR, and TCRdb's table has in-frame clones only and misses some. The V and J calls and clone size come from that table; D and trimming were worked out from the DNA. The sample lists a few hundred thousand clones; 85% were seen once. This chain uses TRBV28 with TRBJ1-2; 7 positions agree with TRBD1. This TCR was recovered from a woman aged 18-29 years with acute or convalescent COVID-19. The sequencing input was peripheral blood. In DNA, the CDR3 is TGTGCCAGCAGAAGAGACAGGGTCGGCTACACCTTC. Its protein product is CASRRDRVGYTF.